Listed below are T cell receptor beta chains from one sample, sequenced in a study of shared clonotypes between healthy human individuals. The assay was immunoSEQ multiplex PCR, and TCRdb's table has in-frame clones only and misses some. The sample shows 1.5 million to 2.5 million clones, about 95% of them seen only once. The sequenced sample consisted of naive CD8+ T cells sorted from blood. The receptors originated from a man aged 18 to 30 in good health. CDR3s include the opening cysteine and the closing phenylalanine or tryptophan. D genes are given only for firm matches. Rows give clone size only sometimes, using once, few, many, or a class for an expanded clone.

v_call: TRBV6-5
clone_size: .
d_call: TRBD2
j_call: TRBJ2-3
cdr3_nt: TGTGCCACCGGGGCTAGCGGATGGGGGGCAGATACGCAGTATTTT
cdr3_aa: CATGASGWGADTQYF

v_call: TRBV4-1
clone_size: few
d_call: .
j_call: TRBJ1-5
cdr3_nt: TGCGCCAGCAGCCGGGGGCCCAATCAGCCCCAGCATTTT
cdr3_aa: CASSRGPNQPQHF

v_call: TRBV6-4
clone_size: .
d_call: .
j_call: TRBJ2-7
cdr3_nt: TGTGCCAGCAGTGACAGGGACCCGCAGTACTTC
cdr3_aa: CASSDRDPQYF

v_call: TRBV28
clone_size: .
d_call: TRBD1
j_call: TRBJ2-7
cdr3_nt: TGTGCCAGCAGTTTTAGTGTTTTTTTGACAGGGGCCTACGAGCAGTACTTC
cdr3_aa: CASSFSVFLTGAYEQYF

v_call: TRBV7-8
clone_size: .
d_call: TRBD2
j_call: TRBJ2-5
cdr3_nt: TGTGCCAGCAGCGCTGGACTAGCGGGGGTACAAGAGACCCAGTACTTC
cdr3_aa: CASSAGLAGVQETQYF

v_call: TRBV4-1
clone_size: once
d_call: TRBD1
j_call: TRBJ1-5
cdr3_nt: TGCGCCAGCAGCCTGAGACAGGGGGGGGATCAGCCCCAGCATTTT
cdr3_aa: CASSLRQGGDQPQHF

v_call: TRBV6-5
clone_size: .
d_call: .
j_call: TRBJ2-2
cdr3_nt: TGTGCCAGCAGTTACTCGATGGGGGAGGCCGGGGAGCTGTTTTTT
cdr3_aa: CASSYSMGEAGELFF

v_call: TRBV30
clone_size: .
d_call: .
j_call: TRBJ1-1
cdr3_nt: TGTGCCTGGAGTGTGGGTCAGAACACTGAAGCTTTCTTT
cdr3_aa: CAWSVGQNTEAFF

v_call: TRBV6-6
clone_size: .
d_call: .
j_call: TRBJ1-2
cdr3_nt: TGTGCCAGCAGTTACTCCGGTGAGGACTATGGCTACACCTTC
cdr3_aa: CASSYSGEDYGYTF

v_call: TRBV4-3
clone_size: once
d_call: .
j_call: TRBJ2-1
cdr3_nt: TGCGCCAGCAGCCAATTTCTTAACCTTCCGGCCTCGGTCCATGAGCAGTTCTTC
cdr3_aa: CASSQFLNLPASVHEQFF

v_call: TRBV28
clone_size: few
d_call: TRBD1
j_call: TRBJ1-2
cdr3_nt: TGTGCCAGCAGACCCACAGGGGGCGACGGCTACACCTTC
cdr3_aa: CASRPTGGDGYTF

v_call: TRBV7-9
clone_size: .
d_call: .
j_call: TRBJ1-1
cdr3_nt: TGTGCCAGCAGCTTAGCTACAGGAGAGAACACTGAAGCTTTCTTT
cdr3_aa: CASSLATGENTEAFF

v_call: TRBV6-6
clone_size: .
d_call: .
j_call: TRBJ1-6
cdr3_nt: TGTGCCAGCAGTTACTCGAACCAATCACCCCTCCACTTT
cdr3_aa: CASSYSNQSPLHF

v_call: TRBV19
clone_size: .
d_call: TRBD2
j_call: TRBJ2-7
cdr3_nt: TGTGCCAGTAGCCCAGCGGGGGGGTACGAGCAGTACTTC
cdr3_aa: CASSPAGGYEQYF

v_call: TRBV28
clone_size: .
d_call: .
j_call: TRBJ2-2
cdr3_nt: TGTGCCAGCAGTTTAGGACCTTACTCCTCGATCTTAAACACCGGGGAGCTGTTTTTT
cdr3_aa: CASSLGPYSSILNTGELFF

v_call: TRBV5-4
clone_size: .
d_call: .
j_call: TRBJ2-2
cdr3_nt: TGTGCCAGCAGCTCATCGGGGCAGGGAATGGACGGGGAGCTGTTTTTT
cdr3_aa: CASSSSGQGMDGELFF

v_call: TRBV27
clone_size: .
d_call: TRBD2
j_call: TRBJ2-7
cdr3_nt: TGTGCCAGCAGTAGAAGACTAGCAGCGCACGAGCAGTACTTC
cdr3_aa: CASSRRLAAHEQYF

v_call: TRBV11-2
clone_size: .
d_call: TRBD1
j_call: TRBJ2-5
cdr3_nt: TGTGCCAGCAGCCATTGGGTGACAGGGGAAGAGACCCAGTACTTC
cdr3_aa: CASSHWVTGEETQYF

v_call: TRBV27
clone_size: .
d_call: .
j_call: TRBJ2-4
cdr3_nt: TGTGCCAGCAGCCCAGGGGCGGGAGTAGCGAAAAACATTCAGTACTTC
cdr3_aa: CASSPGAGVAKNIQYF

v_call: TRBV6-1
clone_size: .
d_call: .
j_call: TRBJ2-5
cdr3_nt: TGTGCCAGTCCGTCCCCCATGGAGACCCAGTACTTC
cdr3_aa: CASPSPMETQYF

v_call: TRBV23-1
clone_size: .
d_call: .
j_call: TRBJ1-2
cdr3_nt: TGCGCCAGCAGTCAATCGAAAGGAGATTTGGGCGGCTACACCTTC
cdr3_aa: CASSQSKGDLGGYTF

v_call: TRBV5-1
clone_size: .
d_call: TRBD1
j_call: TRBJ2-7
cdr3_nt: TGCGCCAGCAGCTCTAAACAGGGGAGCTCCTACGAGCAGTACTTC
cdr3_aa: CASSSKQGSSYEQYF

v_call: TRBV28
clone_size: .
d_call: .
j_call: TRBJ2-7
cdr3_nt: TGTGCCAGCACTCCGACGGCAGGGCGCCACGAGCAGTACTTC
cdr3_aa: CASTPTAGRHEQYF

v_call: TRBV19
clone_size: .
d_call: TRBD1
j_call: TRBJ2-7
cdr3_nt: TGTGCCAGTAGTATAGAGGACAGGGGCCACGAGCAGTACTTC
cdr3_aa: CASSIEDRGHEQYF

v_call: TRBV6-1
clone_size: .
d_call: .
j_call: TRBJ2-7
cdr3_nt: TGTGCCAGCAGTGAAGCGCCGGGGGTTCGGGACGAGCAGTACTTC
cdr3_aa: CASSEAPGVRDEQYF

v_call: TRBV28
clone_size: .
d_call: TRBD1
j_call: TRBJ2-7
cdr3_nt: TGTGCCAGCAGCCCCCGGGACAGGGGAGTCTACGAGCAGTACTTC
cdr3_aa: CASSPRDRGVYEQYF

v_call: TRBV9
clone_size: once
d_call: TRBD2
j_call: TRBJ2-1
cdr3_nt: TGTGCCAGCAGCCAAGCGGGAGGGCCTTATAATGAGCAGTTCTTC
cdr3_aa: CASSQAGGPYNEQFF

v_call: TRBV28
clone_size: .
d_call: TRBD1
j_call: TRBJ1-2
cdr3_nt: TGTGCCAGCGTGGGACAGGGGGTATCCCTTCCCAATCTAAACTATGGCTACACCTTC
cdr3_aa: CASVGQGVSLPNLNYGYTF

v_call: TRBV7-9
clone_size: .
d_call: TRBD1
j_call: TRBJ1-2
cdr3_nt: TGTGCCAGCAGCCTAAGGGACAGTACCTATGGCTACACCTTC
cdr3_aa: CASSLRDSTYGYTF

v_call: TRBV4-1
clone_size: .
d_call: TRBD1
j_call: TRBJ2-7
cdr3_nt: TGCGCCAGCAGCCCTAAGACAGGGGCTTTATACGAGCAGTACTTC
cdr3_aa: CASSPKTGALYEQYF

v_call: TRBV28
clone_size: .
d_call: TRBD1
j_call: TRBJ1-5
cdr3_nt: TGTGCCAGCACCATAGGGACAGCCAGCAATCAGCCCCAGCATTTT
cdr3_aa: CASTIGTASNQPQHF

v_call: TRBV4-1
clone_size: .
d_call: TRBD1
j_call: TRBJ1-5
cdr3_nt: TGCGCCAGCAGCCGATACAGGGGTAGAAATCAGCCCCAGCATTTT
cdr3_aa: CASSRYRGRNQPQHF

v_call: TRBV7-9
clone_size: .
d_call: TRBD1
j_call: TRBJ2-7
cdr3_nt: TGTGCCAGCAGCTTAGGACAGGGAGACTACGAGCAGTACTTC
cdr3_aa: CASSLGQGDYEQYF

v_call: TRBV30
clone_size: .
d_call: .
j_call: TRBJ2-7
cdr3_nt: TGTGCCTGGAGTTCCACGGGGGCCCCAGGGGACGAGCAGTACTTC
cdr3_aa: CAWSSTGAPGDEQYF

v_call: TRBV27
clone_size: .
d_call: .
j_call: TRBJ2-7
cdr3_nt: TGTGCCAGCAGCTACAGGGATTCCTACGAGCAGTACTTC
cdr3_aa: CASSYRDSYEQYF

v_call: TRBV6-1
clone_size: .
d_call: .
j_call: TRBJ2-7
cdr3_nt: TGTGCAACAGGGGAGGACTACGAGCAGTACTTC
cdr3_aa: CATGEDYEQYF

v_call: TRBV6-5
clone_size: .
d_call: .
j_call: TRBJ2-1
cdr3_nt: TGTGCCAGCAGTTACTCGAGTCACAATGAGCAGTTCTTC
cdr3_aa: CASSYSSHNEQFF

v_call: TRBV27
clone_size: .
d_call: TRBD1
j_call: TRBJ2-1
cdr3_nt: TGTGCCAGCAGTTTAGGACAGGTTTACAATGAGCAGTTCTTC
cdr3_aa: CASSLGQVYNEQFF

v_call: TRBV27
clone_size: .
d_call: TRBD2
j_call: TRBJ2-7
cdr3_nt: TGTGCCAGCAGTTTAGCCGGGGGGTACGAGCAGTACTTC
cdr3_aa: CASSLAGGYEQYF